Below, 30 T cell receptor beta chains from the same sample are listed, as sequenced in a study of shared clonotypes between healthy human individuals. TCRdb's copy holds only in-frame clones and misses some; the assay was immunoSEQ multiplex PCR. The table includes more than 2,000,000 clones, 93% detected once. The sample consisted of naive CD4+ T cells from PBMCs. Subset meaning: CD45RA+ positively selected. Every receptor here comes from a man younger than 35 in good health. Some clones in this sample may be carry-over from other donors' samples.

The chain uses TRBV19 and TRBJ2-7; D possibly matches TRBD1 or TRBD2 (5 bases each). The CDR3 totals 14 residues. Trimming shortened V by 5 bases and J by 4 bases, and 15 bases separated the two germline ends. The germline V gene has CDR1 LNHDA and CDR2 SQIVND (reference sequence). For the CDR3, the DNA is TGTGCCAGTAGTCAGGGAACGGGGCGGTACGAGCAGTACTTC. Translation: CASSQGTGRYEQYF.

A word on this clone: The same CDR3 arises from other DNA sequences in this sample as well. The rearrangement links TRBV5-1 to TRBJ2-1; 8 bases match TRBD2. The germline V gene has CDR1 SGHRS and CDR2 YFSETQ. Trimming took 0 bases from V and 4 from J; bases not matched to a gene: 3. The CDR3 has 15 residues. The CDR3 DNA is TGCGCCAGCAGCTTGGGATCTAGCGGGTACAATGAGCAGTTCTTC. Residues: CASSLGSSGYNEQFF.

A remark on this clone: This sample includes further DNA sequences coding for the same CDR3. V gene TRBV28 combines with J gene TRBJ1-5; TRBD1 matches at 7 bases. Looked up from germline, CDR1 is MDHEN and CDR2 is SYDVKM. The CDR3 runs to 15 residues. V was pared by 3 bases and J by 2 bases, with 4 bases of the junction left unmatched. CDR3 nucleotides: TGTGCCAGCAGTTTCGAAGGGGGCGGCAATCAGCCCCAGCATTTT. This sequence encodes CASSFEGGGNQPQHF.

To note about this clone: This same CDR3 is encoded by further DNA sequences in the sample. The chain recombines TRBV5-1 with TRBJ1-4; the D is unclear. The germline CDR1 and CDR2 sequences are SGHRS and YFSETQ. The CDR3 length is 15 residues. Trimming stripped 0 bases from V and 0 bases from J, with 6 bases between. CDR3 residues: CASSLDPSTNEKLFF. For the CDR3, the DNA is TGCGCCAGCAGCTTGGACCCCTCAACTAATGAAAAACTGTTTTTT.

In its sample, this clone was seen a few times. The gene calls are TRBV27 and TRBJ1-1, with D possibly matching TRBD1 (5 bases). The CDR3 extends over 14 amino acids. Germline V CDR1 and CDR2: MNHEY, SMNVEV (reference sequence). V lost 8 bases, J lost 4 bases, and 17 bases lay in between. CDR3 amino acids: CASRIGGFSTEAFF. In DNA form, the CDR3 reads TGTGCCAGCCGAATTGGGGGGTTTAGCACTGAAGCTTTCTTT.

CDR3 sequence reads: CASSLTMGYEQYF. Here the CDR3 DNA reads TGTGCCAGCAGCTTAACGATGGGGTACGAGCAGTACTTC. The chain carries TRBV7-3 and TRBJ2-7; D is unclear. The CDR3 length is 13 residues. V was cut by 0 bases and J by 4 bases, with 7 bases left in between. CDR1 SGHTA and CDR2 FQGTGA come from the germline V gene.

The chain carries TRBV6-5 and TRBJ1-6; no reliable D call. V dropped 7 bases and J dropped 7 bases, with 17 bases sitting between them. There are 15 residues in the CDR3. Germline loops: CDR1 MNHEY, CDR2 SVGAGI. The CDR3 DNA is TGTGCCAGCACCCTCCTGTCGTCGGGGAATTCACCCCTCCACTTT. Amino acids: CASTLLSSGNSPLHF.

This chain links TRBV5-4 with TRBJ2-5, with 15 bases matching TRBD2. The junction had 9 bases not matched to a gene; V was cut back by 4 bases and J by 5 bases. The CDR3 loop spans 17 amino acids. Germline CDR1 reads SGHNT; CDR2 reads YYREEE (reference sequence). CDR3 sequence: CASSPPGLAGGRETQYF. The DNA of the CDR3 is TGTGCCAGCAGCCCCCCAGGACTAGCGGGAGGGAGGGAGACCCAGTACTTC.

The chain employs TRBV4-2 and TRBJ2-1; 7 bases match TRBD2. Germline CDR1 reads LGHNA; CDR2 reads YNFKEQ. The CDR3 runs 14 residues. The V segment lost 1 base and the J segment 10 bases; nucleotides outside the gene matches: 7. The CDR3 region has the DNA TGTGCCAGCAGCCAAGCCCAGGAACTAGCGGAGCAGTTCTTC. Translating it yields CASSQAQELAEQFF.

The chain couples TRBV6-5 to TRBJ1-3, with TRBD1 matching 7 bases. This CDR3 comprises 15 residues. Trimming took 6 bases from V and 0 from J; bases not matched to a gene: 5. Germline assignment: CDR1 MNHEY and CDR2 SVGAGI. The CDR3 is CASSVGTASGNTIYF. The CDR3 DNA follows: TGTGCCAGCAGCGTCGGGACAGCCTCTGGAAACACCATATATTTT.

This clone has a handful of counts. The rearrangement joins TRBV18 to TRBJ1-1, with 7 bases matching TRBD1. Losses at the gene ends were 4 bases for V and 7 bases for J; bases not matched to a gene: 6. The CDR3 has 13 amino acids. Germline V gene data show CDR1 as KGHSH and CDR2 as LQKENI. DNA for the CDR3: TGTGCCAGCTCACTAGGACAGGTCCTTGAAGCTTTCTTT. This encodes CASSLGQVLEAFF.

This clone was seen a handful of times. The chain combines TRBV25-1 with TRBJ2-2, with 14 bases that match TRBD2. Germline V gene sequence: CDR1 MGHDK, CDR2 SYGVNS. This CDR3 is 16 amino acids long. Unmatched junction bases numbered 6, after V lost 6 bases and J lost 6 bases. In DNA, the CDR3 is TGTGCCAGCAGCGAACCGGGACTAGCGGGAGCCGGGGAGCTGTTTTTT. It codes for CASSEPGLAGAGELFF. Looking up the rest from reference TRBV25-1 and TRBJ2-2 gives the full variable domain: EADIYQTPRYLVIGTGKKITLECSQTMGHDKMYWYQQDPGMELHLIHYSYGVNSTEKGDLSSESTVSRIRTEHFPLTLESARPSHTSQYLCASSEPGLAGAGELFFGEGSRLTVL.

This rearrangement joins TRBV30 to TRBJ2-5, with 7 bases matching TRBD1. The CDR3 totals 13 residues. Germline CDR1 and CDR2: GTSNPN and SVGIG (reference sequence). Unmatched junction bases numbered 5, after V lost 5 bases and J lost 2 bases. CDR3 amino acids: CAWRQGTQETQYF. Written as DNA, the CDR3 is TGTGCCTGGCGACAGGGAACTCAAGAGACCCAGTACTTC.

The chain has TRBV11-2 and TRBJ2-5, with D maybe TRBD2 (6 bases). The CDR3 has 15 amino acids. Germline V CDR1 and CDR2: SGHAT, FQNNGV. Deletions cut 1 base from V and 5 bases from J, with 14 bases between. In nucleotides, the CDR3 is TGTGCCAGCAGCTTAGGGGCGGGACCGCGGGAGACCCAGTACTTC. Encoded protein: CASSLGAGPRETQYF.

The DNA for the CDR3 is TGTGCCACCAGCAGAGATCCCCTCCTCGGGGGGATTAATGAAAAACTGTTTTTT. This sequence encodes CATSRDPLLGGINEKLFF. The chain joins TRBV15 to TRBJ1-4; TRBD1 might be the D (5 bases). Trimming removed 0 bases from V and 4 bases from J, with 18 bases in between. This CDR3 is built from 18 residues. CDR1 is LNHNV and CDR2 is YYDKDF in the germline V gene (reference sequence).

This chain uses TRBV29-1 with TRBJ2-3; D perhaps matches TRBD1 (8 bases). This CDR3 comprises 15 residues. Germline CDR1 SQVTM, CDR2 ANQGSEA. V was shortened by 6 bases and J by 4 bases, with 20 bases between the two germline ends. The CDR3 region has the DNA TGCAGCGTACCAGGGGGCCGACTAGCCCCAGATACGCAGTATTTT. It codes for CSVPGGRLAPDTQYF.

This clone has more than one count but fewer than ten. The chain couples TRBV28 to TRBJ1-5; D is unclear. V gave up 4 bases and J gave up 7 bases, with 8 bases separating them. This CDR3 contains 12 residues. The germline V gene has CDR1 MDHEN and CDR2 SYDVKM. CDR3 in DNA: TGTGCCAGCAGTTGGAAGTGGCAGCCCCAGCATTTT. As protein: CASSWKWQPQHF.

This clone was detected only once. The sample contains more than one DNA sequence encoding this CDR3. The chain has TRBV5-1 and TRBJ1-1, with D tentatively TRBD1 (6 bases). The CDR3 totals 13 residues. The germline V gene has CDR1 SGHRS and CDR2 YFSETQ. Trimming removed 1 base at V and 4 bases at J, with 8 bases between. CDR3 amino acids: CASSLTGPTEAFF. CDR3 DNA sequence: TGCGCCAGCAGCTTGACAGGGCCCACTGAAGCTTTCTTT.

CDR3 in amino acids: CASSLVRDNHEQFF. The CDR3 bases are TGCGCCAGCAGCTTGGTCCGGGACAACCATGAGCAGTTCTTC. The chain joins TRBV5-1 to TRBJ2-1; possible D gene TRBD1, 6 bases. The CDR3 covers 14 residues. Germline V gives CDR1 SGHRS, CDR2 YFSETQ. V lost 0 bases, J lost 8 bases, and 12 bases lay in between.

This clone occurred a few times. This chain uses TRBV11-1 with TRBJ1-4; no clear D gene. V lost 5 bases and J 12 bases, leaving 10 bases between the germline ends. This CDR3 comprises 11 residues. Germline V lookup: CDR1 SGHAT, CDR2 FQDESV (reference sequence). In DNA, the CDR3 is TGTGCCAGCAGCCATGGAGCCCAACTGTTTTTT. Residues: CASSHGAQLFF.

This sequence joins TRBV5-4 and TRBJ2-1; 7 bases match TRBD1. The CDR3 is 16 residues long. Germline V gene sequence: CDR1 SGHNT, CDR2 YYREEE (reference sequence). V lost 4 bases and J lost 3; bases outside the gene matches: 10. The CDR3 reads CASSLYRGFDYNEQFF. DNA of the CDR3: TGTGCCAGCAGCCTTTACAGGGGTTTTGACTACAATGAGCAGTTCTTC.

The chain couples TRBV6-6 to TRBJ1-1; TRBD1 matches at 8 bases. The germline V gene encodes CDR1 MNHNY and CDR2 SVGAGI (reference sequence). The V gene end was trimmed by 5 bases and the J gene end by 1 base; junction bases not matched to a gene: 6. The CDR3 covers 15 residues. The CDR3 DNA follows: TGTGCCAGCAGTAACCCCGGGACAGGGAACACTGAAGCTTTCTTT. Translated, it gives CASSNPGTGNTEAFF.

J is TRBJ1-1 and V is TRBV30, with unresolved D. The CDR3 spans 11 residues. V was cut by 1 base and J by 7 bases, with 7 bases left in between. Germline V gene lookup returns CDR1 GTSNPN and CDR2 SVGIG (reference sequence). The CDR3 reads CAWSADREAFF. CDR3 in DNA: TGTGCCTGGAGTGCGGACCGTGAAGCTTTCTTT.

The V gene is TRBV11-2, the J gene TRBJ2-7; 8 bases fit TRBD1. Germline V gives CDR1 SGHAT, CDR2 FQNNGV. With 5 bases clipped from V and 0 bases from J, the junction kept 3 bases outside the gene matches. This CDR3 has 14 residues. The CDR3 protein is CASSMDRASYEQYF. The CDR3 coding sequence is TGTGCCAGCAGCATGGACAGGGCCTCCTACGAGCAGTACTTC.

Details on this clone: Additional DNA sequences in this sample encode the identical CDR3. V is TRBV5-1 and J is TRBJ2-6, with D unresolved. The CDR3 has 16 amino acids. The germline V and J ends were trimmed by 0 bases and 0 bases, with 7 bases remaining between them. The germline V gene has CDR1 SGHRS and CDR2 YFSETQ. The CDR3 DNA reads as TGCGCCAGCAGCTTGGCGCCTGGCTCTGGGGCCAACGTCCTGACTTTC. Its protein is CASSLAPGSGANVLTF.

This chain joins TRBV5-5 and TRBJ2-3; the match to TRBD2 covers 7 bases. This CDR3 has 14 amino acids. The germline CDR1 and CDR2 sequences are SGHKS and YYEKEE (reference sequence). The V gene end was trimmed by 7 bases and the J gene end by 0 bases; junction bases not matched to a gene: 5. The CDR3 reads CASALAVSTDTQYF. In DNA form, the CDR3 reads TGTGCCAGCGCCCTAGCGGTCAGCACAGATACGCAGTATTTT.

This sequence joins TRBV21-1 and TRBJ1-1; no DNA check was done on the table's D call, TRBD1. TRBV21-1 is a known pseudogene. The length of the CDR3 is 15 residues. CDR3 protein: CASSPRDRGRAEAFF. The CDR3 DNA follows: TGTGCCAGCAGCCCGAGGGACAGGGGAAGGGCTGAAGCTTTCTTT.

V and J are TRBV27 and TRBJ2-7, with TRBD2 matching 7 bases. CDR3 size: 17 residues. Germline lookup yields CDR1 MNHEY and CDR2 SMNVEV (reference sequence). V shed 7 bases and J 1 base; nucleotides not matched to a gene: 16. The CDR3 bases are TGTGCCAGCAAGAGTTTTCATGGGCGGGAGACGTCCTACGAGCAGTACTTC. Translation: CASKSFHGRETSYEQYF.

V usage is TRBV6-5 and J usage is TRBJ1-4; the D is unclear. The CDR3 is 15 residues long. V was clipped by 0 bases and J by 0 bases, with 5 bases between them. Germline V gives CDR1 MNHEY, CDR2 SVGAGI. The CDR3: CASSYSGTTNEKLFF. CDR3 DNA: TGTGCCAGCAGTTACTCGGGGACAACTAATGAAAAACTGTTTTTT.

The chain is built from TRBV5-6 and TRBJ2-5; D remains ambiguous. The CDR3 has 13 amino acids. CDR1 SGHDT and CDR2 YYEEEE come from the germline V gene. V gave up 5 bases and J gave up 3 bases, with 11 bases separating them. The CDR3 DNA follows: TGTGCCAGCAGGGTATTAGGCGAAGAGACCCAGTACTTC. This translates into CASRVLGEETQYF. Drawing the rest from reference TRBV5-6 and TRBJ2-5, the complete variable domain is DAGVTQSPTHLIKTRGQQVTLRCSPKSGHDTVSWYQQALGQGPQFIFQYYEEEERQRGNFPDRFSGHQFPNYSSELNVNALLLGDSALYLCASRVLGEETQYFGPGTRLLVL.